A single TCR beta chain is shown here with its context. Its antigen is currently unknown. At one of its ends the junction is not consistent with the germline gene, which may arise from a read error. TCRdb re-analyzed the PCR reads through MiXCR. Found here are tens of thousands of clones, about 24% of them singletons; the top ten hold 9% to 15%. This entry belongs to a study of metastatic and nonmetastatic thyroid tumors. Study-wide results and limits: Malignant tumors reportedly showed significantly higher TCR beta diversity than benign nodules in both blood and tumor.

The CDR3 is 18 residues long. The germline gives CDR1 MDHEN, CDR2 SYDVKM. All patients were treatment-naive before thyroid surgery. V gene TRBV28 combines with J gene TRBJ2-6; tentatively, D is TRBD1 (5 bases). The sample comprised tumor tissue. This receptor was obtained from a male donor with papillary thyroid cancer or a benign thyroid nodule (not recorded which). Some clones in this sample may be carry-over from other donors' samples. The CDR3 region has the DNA TGTGCCAGCAGTCTAAGGGGCAACTTAGGGGATCGGGCCAACGTCCTGACGTTC. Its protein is CASSLRGNLGDRANVLTF.